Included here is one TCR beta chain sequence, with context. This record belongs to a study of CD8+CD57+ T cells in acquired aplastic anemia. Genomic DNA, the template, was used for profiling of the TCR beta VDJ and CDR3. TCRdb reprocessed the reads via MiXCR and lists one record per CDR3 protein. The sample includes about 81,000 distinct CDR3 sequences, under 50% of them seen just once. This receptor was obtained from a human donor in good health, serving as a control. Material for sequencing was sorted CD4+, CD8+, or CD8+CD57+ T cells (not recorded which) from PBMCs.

As DNA, the CDR3 is TGTGCCACCAGCAGAGATTTCCATACGCAGTATTTT. Translated, it gives CATSRDFHTQYF. The chain joins TRBV15 to TRBJ2-3; no definite D call. Germline CDR1 and CDR2: LNHNV and YYDKDF (reference sequence). V dropped 0 bases and J dropped 7 bases, with 5 bases sitting between them. The CDR3 totals 12 residues.